These 6 T cell receptor beta chains share one sample of origin, sequenced in a study of patients and donors after allogeneic stem cell transplantation. TCRdb passed the RT-PCR reads through MiXCR, listing each CDR3 protein once. The sample lists under 200,000 distinct CDR3 sequences, around 28% seen once, with less than 3.5% in the top ten. The source material was blood, either unsorted or a sorted T cell fraction (not recorded which). The receptor source for this set is a human donor who was either an allogeneic HSCT recipient or a stem cell or donor lymphocyte infusion donor (not recorded which). It is not recorded whose cells these are; they may come from a transplant donor.

This clonotype was seen a handful of times. The V and J genes are TRBV21-1 and TRBJ2-7; TRBD1, the table's D call, lacks a check against the DNA. TRBV21-1 is designated a pseudogene. The CDR3 contains 15 residues. DNA of the CDR3: TGTGCCAGCAGCAAAGCGGCCCCCCGGGACTACGAGCAGTACTTC. Encoded protein: CASSKAAPRDYEQYF.

This chain links TRBV28 with TRBJ2-7; the D gene is possibly TRBD2 (6 bases). Germline V CDR1 and CDR2: MDHEN, SYDVKM. The V end lost 1 base, the J end lost 0 bases, and 16 bases lay between the germline ends. The CDR3 length is 17 residues. CDR3 sequence (DNA): TGTGCCAGCAGTTTATTGGGAGGAACTCGAAGCTCCTACGAGCAGTACTTC. Translated: CASSLLGGTRSSYEQYF.

This chain links TRBV4-3 with TRBJ2-7; 8 bases map to TRBD1. This CDR3 is 15 amino acids long. Trimming removed 0 bases from V and 4 bases from J; junction bases left unmatched: 5. Germline assignment: CDR1 LGHNA and CDR2 YSLEER. CDR3 loop: CASSQDRGPGYEQYF. The CDR3, as DNA: TGCGCCAGCAGCCAAGACAGGGGGCCTGGGTACGAGCAGTACTTC.

In this sample, this clonotype turned up a few times. The J gene is TRBJ1-3, the V gene TRBV5-1; 7 nucleotides match TRBD1. The germline V gene has CDR1 SGHRS and CDR2 YFSETQ. V was pared by 4 bases and J by 5 bases, with 6 bases of the junction left unmatched. The length of the CDR3 is 14 residues. CDR3 region: CASSDSQGRNTIYF. The CDR3 region has the DNA TGCGCCAGCAGCGACTCACAGGGGAGAAACACCATATATTTT.

The V gene is TRBV15, the J gene TRBJ2-3, with a possible D match to TRBD2 (6 bases). The germline V gene has CDR1 LNHNV and CDR2 YYDKDF (reference sequence). The CDR3 runs to 17 residues. V was cut by 0 bases and J by 3 bases, with 16 bases left in between. CDR3 sequence: CATSREPGSFPTDTQYF. The CDR3 nucleotides are TGTGCCACCAGCAGAGAGCCCGGGAGCTTTCCGACAGATACGCAGTATTTT. Full variable domain (rest looked up from reference TRBV15 and TRBJ2-3): DAMVIQNPRYQVTQFGKPVTLSCSQTLNHNVMYWYQQKSSQAPKLLFHYYDKDFNNEADTPDNFQSRRPNTSFCFLDIRSPGLGDTAMYLCATSREPGSFPTDTQYFGPGTRLTVL.

This sequence joins TRBV4-2 and TRBJ1-4; weak D call: TRBD1 (5 bases). The CDR3 totals 15 residues. In germline, CDR1 is LGHNA, CDR2 YNFKEQ. V was clipped by 1 base and J by 7 bases, with 13 bases between them. CDR3 sequence (DNA): TGTGCCAGCAGCCAAGGTGGGGGGTCGGGTGAAAAACTGTTTTTT. Its translation: CASSQGGGSGEKLFF.